These T cell receptor beta chains were read from a single sample in a study of cytomegalovirus exposure and HLA in healthy donors. Profiled with immunoSEQ multiplex PCR; TCRdb holds only in-frame clones, not every one. The table has about 76,000 clones, roughly 85% seen once. Sequenced input: PBMCs. The receptors here all came from a man younger than 40 in good health and CMV-seronegative. Each CDR3 is given with its conserved first and last residue. Fields, in order: CDR3 DNA, CDR3 protein, V gene, J gene, D gene, clone size. D genes are given only for firm matches. Clone size is shown for a subset of rows, as once, few, many or a class of expanded clone.

TGTGCCAGCAGCCTTCTCGCGGGGGAAGTTGCAGATACGCAGTATTTT	CASSLLAGEVADTQYF	TRBV5-6	TRBJ2-3	TRBD2	-
TGTGCCAGCAGCCACGGGAGCTCCTACGAGCAGTACTTC	CASSHGSSYEQYF	TRBV7-9	TRBJ2-7	-	-
TGTGCCAGCAGCTTAGAGGCGGGCATCTACAATGAGCAGTTCTTC	CASSLEAGIYNEQFF	TRBV7-2	TRBJ2-1	-	few
TGTGCCTGGAGTGTAGGCCACCACCCTAGACTGGGAGACGGCTACACCTTC	CAWSVGHHPRLGDGYTF	TRBV30	TRBJ1-2	-	-
TGCGCCAGCAGCCAAGTCTCCCCCAGGGTAGGGAACACTGAAGCTTTCTTT	CASSQVSPRVGNTEAFF	TRBV4-1	TRBJ1-1	-	-
TGTGCCTGGAGTGTATGGGAGTATGGCTACACCTTC	CAWSVWEYGYTF	TRBV30	TRBJ1-2	-	-
TGTGCCAGTAGTGTTTTCGAGGGTTTCGACTATGGCTACACCTTC	CASSVFEGFDYGYTF	TRBV19	TRBJ1-2	-	-
TGTGCCAGCAGCTTGGGTAGCGGGGGCGTTCGGGGAGAGACCCAGTACTTC	CASSLGSGGVRGETQYF	TRBV7-2	TRBJ2-5	TRBD2	-
TGTGCCAGCTCGGAGGGACCTTTTAATCAGCCCCAGCATTTT	CASSEGPFNQPQHF	TRBV18	TRBJ1-5	-	-
TGTGCCAGCAGCTTAGGGACGGGAGTCGGCTACGAGCAGTACTTC	CASSLGTGVGYEQYF	TRBV7-2	TRBJ2-7	-	few
TGTGCCAGCAGCCCCTCGATGAGCGCGGAAGAGACCCAGTACTTC	CASSPSMSAEETQYF	TRBV11-2	TRBJ2-5	-	-
TGTGCCAGCAGTTTAAAGGGGGACACCCATTCGAACACTGAAGCTTTCTTT	CASSLKGDTHSNTEAFF	TRBV27	TRBJ1-1	-	once